This T cell receptor (beta chain) stems from a study of OX40 agonist ivuxolimab in advanced cancers. Study overall: Ivuxolimab, an agonist antibody against OX40 (CD134), was given to patients. Allowance was made for prior anti-PD-1, anti-PD-L1 or anti-CTLA-4 therapy, and around 44% had some. Study-wide results and limits: Clonal expansion from baseline to week 6 occurred in both CD4+ and CD8+ T cells.

About this clone: Its antigen is as yet unknown.

The CDR3 runs to 11 residues. V lost 9 bases, J lost 5 bases, and 4 bases stayed unmatched. The V gene's germline CDR1 is LNHDA and CDR2 SQIVND (reference sequence). Profiling relied on immunoSEQ multiplex PCR, and the TCRdb table lists in-frame clones only, not all of them. The sample shows more than 50,000 clones, under 90% of them seen only once. The receptor comes from an adult with an advanced solid tumor such as melanoma, head and neck, liver or kidney cancer. V is TRBV19 and J is TRBJ2-7; 7 nucleotides align to TRBD1. The material was CD4+ or CD8+ T cells sorted from blood, obtained in a trial of the OX40 agonist ivuxolimab. The CDR3 loop is CASRQGDEQYF. Here the CDR3 DNA reads TGTGCCAGCCGCCAGGGGGACGAGCAGTACTTC.